These T cell receptor beta chains were read from a single sample in a study of OX40 agonist ivuxolimab in advanced cancers. Sequenced by immunoSEQ multiplex PCR; TCRdb stores in-frame clones only, minus some. The table has 90,000 or so clones, roughly 90% seen once. The sequences come from CD4+ or CD8+ T cells sorted from blood, collected in a trial of the OX40 agonist ivuxolimab. The origin of the receptors is an adult with an advanced solid tumor such as melanoma, head and neck, liver or kidney cancer. The CDR3 runs from the conserved cysteine through the conserved F or W. D genes are given only for firm matches. Size is omitted from some rows. Given values are once, few, many or a class for expanded clones.

D | J | size | V | CDR3 | DNA
TRBD1 | TRBJ2-7 | . | TRBV9 | CASSAQGDSRVYEQYF | TGTGCCAGCAGCGCCCAAGGGGACAGCCGAGTCTACGAGCAGTACTTC
. | TRBJ2-5 | . | TRBV15 | CATSRDLGGARETQYF | TGTGCCACCAGCAGAGATCTGGGGGGGGCTCGAGAGACCCAGTACTTC
TRBD2 | TRBJ2-7 | . | TRBV29-1 | CSVEGRTSGREEQYF | TGCAGCGTTGAAGGGAGGACTAGCGGGAGGGAAGAGCAGTACTTC
TRBD1 | TRBJ1-6 | . | TRBV28 | CASSLGTANSPLHF | TGTGCCAGCAGCCTCGGGACAGCTAATTCACCCCTCCACTTT
TRBD2 | TRBJ2-5 | . | TRBV11-3 | CASRPGLAGETQYF | TGTGCCAGCAGGCCGGGACTAGCGGGAGAGACCCAGTACTTC
. | TRBJ1-2 | . | TRBV28 | CASSLMGGSGYTF | TGTGCCAGCAGTTTAATGGGGGGAAGTGGCTACACCTTC
. | TRBJ2-2 | . | TRBV10-3 | CAISAQRVNTGELFF | TGTGCCATCAGTGCCCAGCGGGTGAACACCGGGGAGCTGTTTTTT
. | TRBJ2-3 | . | TRBV28 | CASRDGTSGLYF | TGTGCCAGCAGGGACGGAACCTCTGGGCTGTATTTT
. | TRBJ1-2 | . | TRBV2 | CASSEDGGGYGYTF | TGTGCCAGCAGTGAAGATGGGGGGGGCTATGGCTACACCTTC
. | TRBJ2-7 | . | TRBV9 | CASSVGGSYEQYF | TGTGCCAGCAGCGTAGGGGGCTCCTACGAGCAGTACTTC
TRBD1 | TRBJ1-2 | once | TRBV5-8 | CASSLGFGQGVGGYTF | TGTGCCAGCAGCTTGGGATTCGGTCAGGGGGTAGGCGGCTACACCTTC
TRBD1 | TRBJ1-4 | . | TRBV6-6 | CASSSSQGRGEKLFF | TGTGCCAGCAGTTCTTCACAGGGGAGGGGCGAAAAACTGTTTTTT
. | TRBJ1-2 | . | TRBV30 | CAWNRAGGGYTF | TGTGCCTGGAACAGAGCAGGAGGTGGCTACACCTTC
TRBD1 | TRBJ2-1 | . | TRBV6-6 | CASSSGQVSYNEQFF | TGTGCCAGCAGTTCCGGACAGGTCTCCTACAATGAGCAGTTCTTC
. | TRBJ2-5 | . | TRBV30 | CAWSSYLSVGTYFKTETQYF | TGTGCCTGGAGTTCCTATCTTTCAGTGGGAACTTATTTTAAGACGGAGACCCAGTACTTC
. | TRBJ2-6 | . | TRBV7-6 | CASSLYGANVLTF | TGTGCCAGCAGCTTGTACGGGGCCAACGTCCTGACTTTC
. | TRBJ1-1 | . | TRBV5-1 | CASSPGSAGEAFF | TGCGCCAGCAGCCCCGGTAGTGCCGGTGAAGCTTTCTTT
. | TRBJ1-4 | . | TRBV4-3 | CASSQGGVRGEKLFF | TGCGCCAGCAGCCAAGGGGGCGTTAGGGGGGAAAAACTGTTTTTT
. | TRBJ2-6 | . | TRBV7-8 | CASSLVSRASGANVLTF | TGTGCCAGCAGCTTAGTGTCCAGGGCCTCTGGGGCCAACGTCCTGACTTTC
TRBD1 | TRBJ2-7 | . | TRBV28 | CASSPPTGIGVGQYF | TGTGCCAGCAGCCCCCCGACAGGGATCGGTGTGGGGCAGTACTTC
. | TRBJ2-5 | . | TRBV7-9 | CASSLASTQETQYF | TGTGCCAGCAGCTTAGCGTCTACCCAAGAGACCCAGTACTTC
TRBD2 | TRBJ2-1 | . | TRBV10-3 | CAISPGLDGEQFF | TGTGCCATCAGTCCCGGACTAGACGGTGAGCAGTTCTTC
TRBD2 | TRBJ2-7 | . | TRBV15 | CATAELAGGYEQYF | TGTGCCACCGCCGAACTAGCGGGAGGATACGAGCAGTACTTC
. | TRBJ1-2 | . | TRBV5-1 | CASSLDVLANYGYTF | TGCGCCAGCAGCTTGGATGTGTTAGCTAACTATGGCTACACCTTC
. | TRBJ1-2 | . | TRBV19 | CASSPPGRGALGYTF | TGTGCCAGTAGTCCTCCCGGGCGGGGGGCGCTTGGCTACACCTTC
TRBD1 | TRBJ2-7 | few | TRBV6-5 | CASRYTGTGPAYEQYF | TGTGCCAGCAGATACACCGGGACAGGACCAGCCTACGAGCAGTACTTC
TRBD2 | TRBJ2-4 | . | TRBV4-1 | CASSQSSGRALNIQYF | TGCGCCAGCAGCCAGTCTAGCGGGAGGGCCCTGAACATTCAGTACTTC
TRBD1 | TRBJ2-1 | . | TRBV18 | CASSPPGTGTGNNEQFF | TGTGCCAGCTCACCCCCAGGTACCGGGACAGGGAACAATGAGCAGTTCTTC
. | TRBJ2-7 | . | TRBV4-2 | CASSPQSGPAPGQYF | TGTGCCAGCAGCCCCCAGAGCGGGCCTGCACCGGGGCAGTACTTC
. | TRBJ1-5 | . | TRBV5-1 | CASSLDGDQPQHF | TGCGCCAGCAGCTTGGATGGGGATCAGCCCCAGCATTTT
. | TRBJ2-3 | . | TRBV7-8 | CASSLAIPDRASTDTQYF | TGTGCCAGCAGCTTAGCAATCCCGGACAGAGCTAGCACAGATACGCAGTATTTT
TRBD1 | TRBJ1-2 | few | TRBV5-8 | CASSFDRGANYGYTF | TGTGCCAGCAGCTTCGACAGGGGTGCCAACTATGGCTACACCTTC
. | TRBJ1-2 | . | TRBV19 | CASSIDWDGNYGYTF | TGTGCCAGTAGTATAGATTGGGACGGTAACTATGGCTACACCTTC
. | TRBJ2-7 | . | TRBV11-2 | CASSRLGLLSSYEQYF | TGTGCCAGCAGCCGACTAGGACTGTTGAGCTCCTACGAGCAGTACTTC
. | TRBJ1-2 | . | TRBV6-1 | CASSGTSESYGYTF | TGTGCCAGCAGTGGGACGAGTGAATCCTATGGCTACACCTTC
. | TRBJ1-3 | . | TRBV25-1 | CASRSGISGNTIYF | TGTGCCAGCCGGTCAGGGATCTCTGGAAACACCATATATTTT
TRBD2 | TRBJ2-7 | . | TRBV7-3 | CASSLMSGSSYEQYF | TGTGCCAGCAGCTTAATGAGCGGGAGCTCCTACGAGCAGTACTTC
TRBD1 | TRBJ1-5 | . | TRBV5-1 | CASSSQGASNQPQHF | TGCGCCAGCAGCTCGCAGGGGGCTAGCAATCAGCCCCAGCATTTT
. | TRBJ2-1 | . | TRBV7-2 | CASSLSRGSYNEQFF | TGTGCCAGCAGCTTATCCCGGGGCTCCTACAATGAGCAGTTCTTC
. | TRBJ2-2 | . | TRBV6-5 | CASSYGRTTGELFF | TGTGCCAGCAGTTACGGACGTACCACCGGGGAGCTGTTTTTT
TRBD1 | TRBJ1-3 | few | TRBV7-9 | CASSPGQVFSGNTIYF | TGTGCCAGCAGCCCGGGACAGGTGTTCTCTGGAAACACCATATATTTT
TRBD1 | TRBJ2-2 | . | TRBV9 | CASSADRGTGELFF | TGTGCCAGCAGCGCGGACAGGGGCACCGGGGAGCTGTTTTTT
TRBD2 | TRBJ2-6 | . | TRBV10-3 | CAISESGGSGANVLTF | TGTGCCATCAGTGAGTCGGGGGGGTCTGGGGCCAACGTCCTGACTTTC
. | TRBJ1-4 | . | TRBV6-1 | CASSDWSGNEKLFF | TGTGCCAGCAGTGATTGGTCAGGAAATGAAAAACTGTTTTTT
. | TRBJ2-3 | . | TRBV6-1 | CASPSAYTDTQYF | TGTGCCAGCCCAAGCGCCTACACAGATACGCAGTATTTT
TRBD2 | TRBJ2-1 | . | TRBV18 | CASSPPNGGADYNEQFF | TGTGCCAGCTCACCACCCAACGGGGGGGCCGATTACAATGAGCAGTTCTTC
. | TRBJ2-5 | . | TRBV5-1 | CASSLWETQYF | TGCGCCAGCAGCTTGTGGGAGACCCAGTACTTC
TRBD1 | TRBJ2-7 | . | TRBV18 | CASSPQGQSYEQYF | TGTGCCAGCTCACCGCAGGGACAGTCCTACGAGCAGTACTTC
. | TRBJ1-2 | . | TRBV14 | CASSQAGYGYTF | TGTGCCAGCAGCCAAGCGGGTTATGGCTACACCTTC
. | TRBJ1-4 | . | TRBV7-9 | CASSFDITTNEKLFF | TGTGCCAGCAGCTTTGACATAACAACTAATGAAAAACTGTTTTTT
. | TRBJ2-7 | . | TRBV6-6 | CASSPKGSYEQYF | TGTGCCAGCAGCCCCAAGGGATCCTACGAGCAGTACTTC
. | TRBJ2-3 | . | TRBV6-1 | CASVGNTDTQYF | TGTGCCAGCGTGGGCAACACAGATACGCAGTATTTT
. | TRBJ1-2 | . | TRBV7-9 | CASSSSPRDGYTF | TGTGCCAGCAGCTCCTCCCCCCGGGACGGCTACACCTTC
. | TRBJ2-3 | . | TRBV2 | CASSGPPPLTQYF | TGTGCCAGCAGTGGCCCCCCACCCCTTACGCAGTATTTT
. | TRBJ1-4 | . | TRBV18 | CASSPQGINEKLFF | TGTGCCAGCTCACCTCAGGGCATTAATGAAAAACTGTTTTTT
TRBD2 | TRBJ2-5 | once | TRBV5-1 | CASSLVASGISETQYF | TGCGCCAGCAGCTTGGTCGCTAGCGGGATCTCAGAGACCCAGTACTTC
TRBD2 | TRBJ2-7 | . | TRBV5-1 | CASTPGGKSYEQYF | TGCGCCAGCACCCCGGGGGGGAAGAGCTACGAGCAGTACTTC
TRBD1 | TRBJ2-1 | . | TRBV5-1 | CASSLAGTGGFDEQFF | TGCGCCAGCAGCTTAGCTGGGACAGGGGGCTTCGATGAGCAGTTCTTC